The 30 T cell receptor beta chains below all came from one sample that was sequenced in a study of fetal regulatory T cell absence and autoimmunity. Sequencing used immunoSEQ multiplex PCR; TCRdb keeps in-frame clones, though not all of them. The table records some 44,000 clones, about four fifths of them present only once. The sequenced sample consisted of cord blood. These receptor sequences come from a newborn boy with IPEX syndrome.

This chain links TRBV6-6 with TRBJ1-4; 7 positions agree with TRBD1. V shed 6 bases and J 8 bases; nucleotides not matched to a gene: 15. Germline lookup yields CDR1 MNHNY and CDR2 SVGAGI (reference sequence). This CDR3 contains 16 residues. The CDR3 region is CASSRQGLGEWEKLFF. CDR3 nucleotides: TGTGCCAGCAGCCGACAGGGTTTAGGGGAGTGGGAAAAACTGTTTTTT.

The chain uses TRBV5-1 and TRBJ1-2; 8 bases map to TRBD1. V shed 3 bases and J 8 bases; nucleotides not matched to a gene: 6. CDR1 is SGHRS and CDR2 is YFSETQ in the germline V gene. The CDR3 contains 13 residues. The CDR3: CASSSTGEGGYTF. The CDR3 nucleotides are TGCGCCAGCAGCTCGACAGGGGAGGGCGGCTACACCTTC.

In nucleotides, the CDR3 is TGTGCCAGCAGCCACAAATACAGGGTGACTAATGAAAAACTGTTTTTT. Protein: CASSHKYRVTNEKLFF. The V and J genes are TRBV4-2 and TRBJ1-4; a possible D gene is TRBD1 (6 bases). Trimming shortened V by 3 bases and J by 2 bases, and 13 bases separated the two germline ends. This CDR3 is 16 amino acids long. Germline CDR1 and CDR2: LGHNA and YNFKEQ.

This clone occurred a few times. The V and J genes are TRBV16 and TRBJ1-1; D unclear. V shed 0 bases and J shed 3 bases, with 2 bases lying between them. Germline values: CDR1 KGHSY, CDR2 FQNENV. This CDR3 has 12 residues. The CDR3 sequence: CASSQSHTEAFF. The CDR3 bases are TGTGCCAGCAGCCAATCGCACACTGAAGCTTTCTTT.

The chain uses TRBV13 and TRBJ2-4, with 11 bases fitting TRBD2. This CDR3 has 14 amino acids. V lost 0 bases, J lost 11 bases, and 3 bases stayed unmatched. CDR1 PRHDT and CDR2 FYEKMQ come from the germline V gene (reference sequence). The CDR3 region is CASSLGLAGGVQYF. The DNA of the CDR3 is TGTGCCAGCAGCTTAGGCCTAGCGGGGGGCGTTCAGTACTTC.

The chain is built from TRBV5-1 and TRBJ1-2; 12 bases are a match to TRBD1. Germline trimming cut 1 base from V and 7 bases from J; bases unmatched to any gene: 5. Germline assignment: CDR1 SGHRS and CDR2 YFSETQ. This CDR3 comprises 15 residues. The CDR3 sequence: CASSLRDRGPRGYTF. Written as DNA, the CDR3 is TGCGCCAGCAGCTTGAGGGACAGGGGGCCTCGTGGCTACACCTTC. The full variable domain, with the rest looked up from reference TRBV5-1 and TRBJ1-2, is KAGVTQTPRYLIKTRGQQVTLSCSPISGHRSVSWYQQTPGQGLQFLFEYFSETQRNKGNFPGRFSGRQFSNSRSEMNVSTLELGDSALYLCASSLRDRGPRGYTFGSGTRLTVV.

The genes are TRBV30 and TRBJ1-1; 8 bases are a match to TRBD1. Germline lookup yields CDR1 GTSNPN and CDR2 SVGIG (reference sequence). The V gene end was trimmed by 8 bases and the J gene end by 1 base; junction bases not matched to a gene: 6. The CDR3 length is 13 residues. The CDR3 spells CAGGQARNTEAFF. In DNA, the CDR3 is TGTGCCGGGGGACAGGCCAGGAACACTGAAGCTTTCTTT.

The V call is TRBV23-1, the J call TRBJ1-1; D perhaps matches TRBD1 (5 bases). TRBV23-1 is sorted into the ORF group, with uncertain function. The CDR3 totals 14 residues. With 1 base removed from V and 0 bases from J, the gap between germline ends came to 6 bases. Written as DNA, the CDR3 is TGCGCCAGCAGTCAATGGGGGTTGAACACTGAAGCTTTCTTT. Residues: CASSQWGLNTEAFF.

This clone has a single count. The V gene is TRBV7-9, the J gene TRBJ2-7; no firm D call. The length of the CDR3 is 13 residues. From germline, CDR1 is SEHNR and CDR2 FQNEAQ (reference sequence). V lost 5 bases and J 2 bases, leaving 10 bases between the germline ends. The CDR3 reads CASSHDGPYEQYF. The CDR3 DNA is TGTGCCAGCAGCCACGACGGACCCTACGAGCAGTACTTC.

This chain joins TRBV19 and TRBJ1-2; D is unclear. The CDR3 runs 15 residues. Trimming shortened V by 4 bases and J by 3 bases, and 15 bases separated the two germline ends. Germline V gives CDR1 LNHDA, CDR2 SQIVND (reference sequence). CDR3 sequence (DNA): TGTGCCAGTAGTACCTTCTGGGGAAGGGACTATGGCTACACCTTC. Translation gives CASSTFWGRDYGYTF. Full variable domain (missing parts from reference TRBV19 and TRBJ1-2): DGGITQSPKYLFRKEGQNVTLSCEQNLNHDAMYWYRQDPGQGLRLIYYSQIVNDFQKGDIAEGYSVSREKKESFPLTVTSAQKNPTAFYLCASSTFWGRDYGYTFGSGTRLTVV.

The V call is TRBV7-2, the J call TRBJ2-3; 7 nucleotides line up with TRBD2. V lost 3 bases, J lost 2 bases, and 5 bases stayed unmatched. Germline CDR1 and CDR2: SGHTA and FQGNSA. This CDR3 region has 15 residues. The CDR3 protein is CASSFPGGPTDTQYF. In DNA form, the CDR3 reads TGTGCCAGCAGCTTTCCGGGGGGACCCACAGATACGCAGTATTTT.

The chain joins TRBV6-1 to TRBJ1-2, with 7 bases matching TRBD1. CDR1 and CDR2 (germline): MNHNS, SASEGT. This CDR3 comprises 14 residues. J was trimmed by 6 bases and V by 2 bases; bases with no gene match: 6. The CDR3: CASSEPTGEHGYTF. CDR3 nucleotide sequence: TGTGCCAGCAGTGAACCAACAGGGGAACATGGCTACACCTTC.

The rearrangement uses TRBV5-1 and TRBJ2-3; weak D call: TRBD2 (6 bases). The germline gives CDR1 SGHRS, CDR2 YFSETQ. Trimming cost V 0 bases and J 1 base, with 6 bases left between them. There are 14 residues in the CDR3. The CDR3 DNA follows: TGCGCCAGCAGCTTGGTAGCGGGCACAGATACGCAGTATTTT. Residues: CASSLVAGTDTQYF.

The gene calls are TRBV11-1 and TRBJ2-7; D uncertain. This CDR3 contains 15 residues. Trimming removed 5 bases from V and 5 bases from J, with 19 bases in between. Germline V gene data show CDR1 as SGHAT and CDR2 as FQDESV (reference sequence). The DNA of the CDR3 is TGTGCCAGCAGCCCATCGTGGCACTCCCAAGACGAGCAGTACTTC. It specifies CASSPSWHSQDEQYF.

The rearrangement links TRBV30 to TRBJ2-1; no definite D call. This CDR3 is built from 13 residues. The germline CDR1 and CDR2 sequences are GTSNPN and SVGIG (reference sequence). V was shortened by 0 bases and J by 0 bases, with 3 bases between the two germline ends. CDR3 sequence reads: CAWSVGSYNEQFF. The DNA of the CDR3 is TGTGCCTGGAGTGTAGGCTCCTACAATGAGCAGTTCTTC.

This rearrangement joins TRBV6-5 to TRBJ2-7; 7 bases match TRBD1. The CDR3 length is 15 residues. CDR1 is MNHEY and CDR2 is SVGAGI in the germline V gene. V trimming: 4 bases; J trimming: 1 base; junction bases outside the gene matches: 7. In DNA form, the CDR3 reads TGTGCCAGCAGTTTCACCGGGACAGTGTCCTACGAGCAGTACTTC. It encodes CASSFTGTVSYEQYF.

This clone has just one count. The chain has TRBV11-3 and TRBJ2-1; D remains unclear. The CDR3 is 15 residues long. Germline CDR1 is SGHNT and CDR2 is YENEEA. V lost 0 bases and J lost 0, with 6 bases in between. The CDR3 coding sequence is TGTGCCAGCAGCTTAGATCGACACTCCTACAATGAGCAGTTCTTC. Amino acids: CASSLDRHSYNEQFF.

This clone was detected only once. The chain joins TRBV4-1 to TRBJ2-7; 9 bases map to TRBD2. The length of the CDR3 is 15 residues. Trimming took 0 bases from V and 3 from J; bases not matched to a gene: 3. Germline loops: CDR1 MGHRA, CDR2 YSYEKL. The CDR3 coding sequence is TGCGCCAGCAGCCAAGAAGCTAGCGGGAACTACGAGCAGTACTTC. Encoded protein: CASSQEASGNYEQYF.

This rearrangement joins TRBV29-1 to TRBJ2-5; TRBD2 matches at 10 bases. CDR1 is SQVTM, CDR2 ANQGSEA, per germline. Trimming removed 7 bases from V and 5 bases from J; junction bases left unmatched: 7. CDR3 length: 13 amino acids. The CDR3 spells CSARLAGHETQYF. CDR3 coding DNA: TGCAGCGCCCGACTAGCGGGTCACGAGACCCAGTACTTC.

This rearrangement joins TRBV4-2 to TRBJ2-3, with D perhaps TRBD2 (5 bases). Germline V gene sequence: CDR1 LGHNA, CDR2 YNFKEQ. V lost 2 bases, J lost 3 bases, and 12 bases lay in between. This CDR3 is built from 15 residues. CDR3 in DNA: TGTGCCAGCAGCCAATTGGGTAGGGAGACAGATACGCAGTATTTT. The encoded protein is CASSQLGRETDTQYF.

The genes are TRBV25-1 and TRBJ1-4; D uncertain. This CDR3 is 13 amino acids long. Deletions cut 5 bases from V and 5 bases from J, with 9 bases between. Germline V gene lookup returns CDR1 MGHDK and CDR2 SYGVNS. This CDR3 is CASSNRLNEKLFF. The CDR3 bases are TGTGCCAGCAGTAATCGCCTCAATGAAAAACTGTTTTTT.

V and J are TRBV6-6 and TRBJ2-1; the D call may be TRBD1 or TRBD2 (5 bases each). The germline CDR1 and CDR2 sequences are MNHNY and SVGAGI (reference sequence). The length of the CDR3 is 15 residues. V gave up 6 bases and J gave up 9 bases, with 21 bases separating them. CDR3 bases: TGTGCCAGCAGCCGCCTTGTTGTGGGGGTCGGTGAGCAGTTCTTC. Encoded protein: CASSRLVVGVGEQFF.

This clone was counted only a few times. The rearrangement uses TRBV6-1 and TRBJ1-6, with TRBD1 matching 9 bases. The CDR3 has 19 residues. Germline lookup yields CDR1 MNHNS and CDR2 SASEGT. Trimming took 3 bases from V and 5 from J; bases not matched to a gene: 14. CDR3 loop: CASSDPSGTGRSDNSPLHF. The DNA for the CDR3 is TGTGCCAGCAGTGACCCCTCCGGGACAGGGCGATCGGATAATTCACCCCTCCACTTT.

This chain connects TRBV10-3 to TRBJ1-1; D is unresolved. Germline values: CDR1 ENHRY, CDR2 SYGVKD. V lost 4 bases and J 2 bases, leaving 8 bases between the germline ends. The CDR3 covers 13 residues. In nucleotides, the CDR3 is TGTGCCATCAGTGCCGAAACCAACACTGAAGCTTTCTTT. It yields the protein CAISAETNTEAFF.

The J gene is TRBJ1-1, the V gene TRBV5-4; D unclear. Germline loops: CDR1 SGHNT, CDR2 YYREEE (reference sequence). Trimming shortened V by 0 bases and J by 2 bases, and 5 bases separated the two germline ends. The CDR3 is 13 residues long. CDR3 coding DNA: TGTGCCAGCAGCTTGGAGGGAAACACTGAAGCTTTCTTT. It translates to CASSLEGNTEAFF.

V and J are TRBV30 and TRBJ1-4; possible D gene TRBD1, 5 bases. Germline-derived CDR1 and CDR2 are GTSNPN and SVGIG (reference sequence). V was trimmed by 1 base and J by 4 bases, leaving 10 bases between them. The CDR3 spans 14 residues. CDR3 bases: TGTGCCTGGAGTGACCGGGGGTTTAATGAAAAACTGTTTTTT. It translates to CAWSDRGFNEKLFF.

The genes are TRBV30 and TRBJ2-2; no reliable D call. CDR1 and CDR2 from the germline V gene are GTSNPN and SVGIG (reference sequence). The CDR3 covers 16 residues. V gave up 4 bases and J gave up 2 bases, with 17 bases separating them. CDR3 sequence reads: CAWNAVRTLNTGELFF. In DNA form, the CDR3 reads TGTGCCTGGAACGCAGTCCGGACCCTAAACACCGGGGAGCTGTTTTTT. Full variable domain (missing parts from reference TRBV30 and TRBJ2-2): SQTIHQWPATLVQPVGSPLSLECTVEGTSNPNLYWYRQAAGRGLQLLFYSVGIGQISSEVPQNLSASRPQDRQFILSSKKLLLSDSGFYLCAWNAVRTLNTGELFFGEGSRLTVL.

This sequence joins TRBV7-2 and TRBJ1-2; D is ambiguous. This CDR3 is 12 amino acids long. Germline-derived CDR1 and CDR2 are SGHTA and FQGNSA. V lost 4 bases and J 0 bases, leaving 3 bases between the germline ends. CDR3 sequence: CASSSSNYGYTF. DNA of the CDR3: TGTGCCAGCAGCTCGTCTAACTATGGCTACACCTTC.

V and J are TRBV5-4 and TRBJ2-3, with a possible D match to TRBD2 (5 bases). Germline CDR1 SGHNT, CDR2 YYREEE (reference sequence). V was shortened by 1 base and J by 6 bases, with 12 bases between the two germline ends. The CDR3 is 14 residues long. As DNA, the CDR3 is TGTGCCAGCAGCTTGATGGACTCCATTGATACGCAGTATTTT. It yields the protein CASSLMDSIDTQYF.

V usage is TRBV19 and J usage is TRBJ1-4; D is ambiguous. This CDR3 is 11 amino acids long. The V end was cut by 1 base, the J end by 8 bases, with 2 bases between. The germline V gene encodes CDR1 LNHDA and CDR2 SQIVND (reference sequence). The chain's CDR3 is CASSIGEKLFF. The CDR3 DNA sequence: TGTGCCAGTAGTATAGGAGAAAAACTGTTTTTT.